This T cell receptor beta chain stems from a study of blood T cell repertoires in COVID-19. Trimming pared 0 bases from V and 2 bases from J, leaving 14 bases between. Germline-derived CDR1 and CDR2 are KGHDR and SFDVKD. The CDR3 is 17 amino acids. Clones were read by immunoSEQ multiplex PCR, and TCRdb kept only the in-frame ones, dropping some. The repertoire holds some 110,000 clones, with about nine tenths as singletons. The chain joins TRBV24-1 to TRBJ2-3, with D maybe TRBD2 (5 bases). This TCR was recovered from a man aged 70-80 years who had recovered from COVID-19. Sequenced: peripheral blood. DNA of the CDR3: TGTGCCACCAGTGATTTGCCCCGGGGTATGTCCACAGATACGCAGTATTTT. This encodes CATSDLPRGMSTDTQYF.